These T cell receptor beta chains were read from a single sample in a study of OX40 agonist ivuxolimab in advanced cancers. Using immunoSEQ multiplex PCR, the repertoire was profiled, and TCRdb retains in-frame clones only, with some absent. The sample carries 30,000 to 40,000 clones, roughly 80% recorded once. The sequencing used CD4+ or CD8+ T cells sorted from blood, collected in a trial of the OX40 agonist ivuxolimab. The source of these receptors is an adult with an advanced solid tumor such as melanoma, head and neck, liver or kidney cancer. Both conserved end residues are part of each CDR3. Each record gives: D gene, clone size, J gene, V gene, CDR3 protein, CDR3 DNA. A D gene is named only where the DNA matches it firmly. Clone size appears in some rows only: once, few, many, or a class for an expanded clone.

D gene: NA
clone size: once
J gene: TRBJ1-1
V gene: TRBV29-1
CDR3 protein: CSVEVQGTGTEAFF
CDR3 DNA: TGCAGCGTTGAGGTGCAGGGTACCGGCACTGAAGCTTTCTTT

D gene: NA
clone size: once
J gene: TRBJ2-4
V gene: TRBV10-3
CDR3 protein: CAISESSRGTVSKNIQYF
CDR3 DNA: TGTGCCATCAGTGAGTCGAGTCGGGGGACGGTGAGCAAAAACATTCAGTACTTC

D gene: NA
clone size: NA
J gene: TRBJ2-7
V gene: TRBV7-9
CDR3 protein: CASSPLPYEQYF
CDR3 DNA: TGTGCCAGCAGCCCCCTCCCCTACGAGCAGTACTTC

D gene: NA
clone size: NA
J gene: TRBJ1-1
V gene: TRBV7-6
CDR3 protein: CASSLEARGVMNTEAFF
CDR3 DNA: TGTGCCAGCAGCTTAGAGGCCCGAGGGGTTATGAACACTGAAGCTTTCTTT

D gene: TRBD1
clone size: NA
J gene: TRBJ2-1
V gene: TRBV29-1
CDR3 protein: CSVAGTGVTEQFF
CDR3 DNA: TGCAGCGTTGCCGGGACAGGGGTAACTGAGCAGTTCTTC

D gene: NA
clone size: NA
J gene: TRBJ1-6
V gene: TRBV4-1
CDR3 protein: CASSRLGAGLNSPLHF
CDR3 DNA: TGCGCCAGCAGCCGCTTGGGGGCAGGACTTAATTCACCCCTCCACTTT

D gene: NA
clone size: few
J gene: TRBJ1-3
V gene: TRBV28
CDR3 protein: CASRGRDTIYF
CDR3 DNA: TGTGCCAGCAGAGGGAGGGACACCATATATTTT

D gene: NA
clone size: medium-sized
J gene: TRBJ2-7
V gene: TRBV7-9
CDR3 protein: CASSDRQVLTPYEQYF
CDR3 DNA: TGTGCCAGCAGCGACAGACAGGTACTCACCCCCTACGAGCAGTACTTC

D gene: TRBD1
clone size: NA
J gene: TRBJ1-5
V gene: TRBV28
CDR3 protein: CASSLTGDKVNQPQHF
CDR3 DNA: TGTGCCAGCAGTTTAACAGGGGATAAGGTCAATCAGCCCCAGCATTTT

D gene: NA
clone size: once
J gene: TRBJ1-1
V gene: TRBV7-9
CDR3 protein: CASSYDPGTFF
CDR3 DNA: TGTGCCAGCAGCTACGACCCAGGAACTTTCTTT

D gene: NA
clone size: NA
J gene: TRBJ1-2
V gene: TRBV4-1
CDR3 protein: CASSQDSGLISYGYTF
CDR3 DNA: TGCGCCAGCAGCCAAGATTCGGGCTTGATTAGCTATGGCTACACCTTC

D gene: TRBD2
clone size: NA
J gene: TRBJ2-5
V gene: TRBV2
CDR3 protein: CASRAMGRGETQYF
CDR3 DNA: TGTGCCAGCAGGGCGATGGGGAGGGGAGAGACCCAGTACTTC

D gene: TRBD2
clone size: NA
J gene: TRBJ2-1
V gene: TRBV7-9
CDR3 protein: CASSRGSGLSRDNEQFF
CDR3 DNA: TGTGCCAGCAGTAGGGGTAGCGGGCTGTCCAGGGACAATGAGCAGTTCTTC

D gene: NA
clone size: few
J gene: TRBJ2-7
V gene: TRBV6-4
CDR3 protein: CASSAAPGHEQYF
CDR3 DNA: TGTGCCAGCAGTGCGGCCCCGGGCCACGAGCAGTACTTC

D gene: NA
clone size: medium-sized
J gene: TRBJ2-2
V gene: TRBV28
CDR3 protein: CASSLGAEGAGELFF
CDR3 DNA: TGTGCCAGCAGTTTGGGGGCGGAGGGCGCCGGGGAGCTGTTTTTT

D gene: NA
clone size: few
J gene: TRBJ2-1
V gene: TRBV27
CDR3 protein: CASRPTGYDEQFF
CDR3 DNA: TGTGCCAGCAGACCCACAGGGTACGATGAGCAGTTCTTC

D gene: NA
clone size: NA
J gene: TRBJ1-1
V gene: TRBV27
CDR3 protein: CASSLYKTPDNAFF
CDR3 DNA: TGTGCCAGCAGTTTATACAAAACACCTGATAACGCTTTCTTT

D gene: NA
clone size: NA
J gene: TRBJ1-2
V gene: TRBV7-9
CDR3 protein: CASSTGFGYTF
CDR3 DNA: TGTGCCAGCAGCACAGGGTTTGGCTACACCTTC

D gene: NA
clone size: few
J gene: TRBJ1-5
V gene: TRBV27
CDR3 protein: CASSFRAYSNQPQHF
CDR3 DNA: TGTGCCAGCAGTTTCAGGGCTTATAGCAATCAGCCCCAGCATTTT

D gene: NA
clone size: NA
J gene: TRBJ1-1
V gene: TRBV9
CDR3 protein: CASSVGGRMNTEAFF
CDR3 DNA: TGTGCCAGCAGCGTAGGGGGGAGGATGAACACTGAAGCTTTCTTT

D gene: TRBD2
clone size: NA
J gene: TRBJ2-1
V gene: TRBV6-6
CDR3 protein: CASRHLAVYNEQFF
CDR3 DNA: TGTGCCAGCAGGCATCTAGCGGTTTACAATGAGCAGTTCTTC

D gene: TRBD1
clone size: NA
J gene: TRBJ2-7
V gene: TRBV7-8
CDR3 protein: CASSPPDRVVSYEQYF
CDR3 DNA: TGTGCCAGCAGCCCTCCGGACAGGGTAGTCTCCTACGAGCAGTACTTC

D gene: NA
clone size: NA
J gene: TRBJ1-3
V gene: TRBV7-9
CDR3 protein: CASSFSAATGNTIYF
CDR3 DNA: TGTGCCAGCAGCTTTTCGGCCGCTACTGGAAACACCATATATTTT

D gene: NA
clone size: NA
J gene: TRBJ1-4
V gene: TRBV6-1
CDR3 protein: CASRPLTPTNEKLFF
CDR3 DNA: TGTGCCAGCAGGCCTCTGACCCCAACTAATGAAAAACTGTTTTTT

D gene: NA
clone size: NA
J gene: TRBJ1-5
V gene: TRBV7-9
CDR3 protein: CASSLQDQPQHF
CDR3 DNA: TGTGCCAGCAGCTTACAGGATCAGCCCCAGCATTTT

D gene: NA
clone size: NA
J gene: TRBJ1-1
V gene: TRBV18
CDR3 protein: CASSPPLKASLNTEAFF
CDR3 DNA: TGTGCCAGCTCACCACCGTTAAAGGCCAGCCTGAACACTGAAGCTTTCTTT

D gene: NA
clone size: NA
J gene: TRBJ1-1
V gene: TRBV27
CDR3 protein: CASTIWAGGTEAFF
CDR3 DNA: TGTGCCAGCACCATATGGGCGGGGGGCACTGAAGCTTTCTTT

D gene: TRBD2
clone size: NA
J gene: TRBJ2-2
V gene: TRBV7-6
CDR3 protein: CASSQEIAGFANTGELFF
CDR3 DNA: TGTGCCAGCAGCCAAGAAATAGCGGGGTTCGCGAACACCGGGGAGCTGTTTTTT

D gene: NA
clone size: NA
J gene: TRBJ1-1
V gene: TRBV2
CDR3 protein: CASSEIEGTEAFF
CDR3 DNA: TGTGCCAGCAGTGAAATTGAGGGCACTGAAGCTTTCTTT

D gene: NA
clone size: NA
J gene: TRBJ1-2
V gene: TRBV29-1
CDR3 protein: CSADRGPNYGYTF
CDR3 DNA: TGCAGCGCCGACCGGGGACCTAACTATGGCTACACCTTC

D gene: TRBD1
clone size: NA
J gene: TRBJ1-2
V gene: TRBV5-1
CDR3 protein: CASSVGQGYGYTF
CDR3 DNA: TGCGCCAGCAGCGTAGGACAGGGCTATGGCTACACCTTC

D gene: NA
clone size: NA
J gene: TRBJ2-7
V gene: TRBV6-1
CDR3 protein: CASSEGGLYEQYF
CDR3 DNA: TGTGCCAGCAGTGAAGGAGGACTCTACGAGCAGTACTTC

D gene: NA
clone size: once
J gene: TRBJ1-1
V gene: TRBV28
CDR3 protein: CASTLRALNTEAFF
CDR3 DNA: TGTGCCAGCACATTACGGGCCCTGAACACTGAAGCTTTCTTT

D gene: TRBD2
clone size: NA
J gene: TRBJ2-5
V gene: TRBV5-1
CDR3 protein: CASSFGSGGGKETQYF
CDR3 DNA: TGCGCCAGCAGCTTTGGTAGCGGGGGAGGGAAAGAGACCCAGTACTTC

D gene: TRBD1
clone size: NA
J gene: TRBJ2-7
V gene: TRBV19
CDR3 protein: CASSWEGGADYEQYF
CDR3 DNA: TGTGCCAGTAGTTGGGAAGGGGGCGCGGACTACGAGCAGTACTTC

D gene: NA
clone size: NA
J gene: TRBJ1-2
V gene: TRBV5-6
CDR3 protein: CASTKQGLYGYTF
CDR3 DNA: TGTGCCAGCACCAAACAGGGCCTCTATGGCTACACCTTC

D gene: NA
clone size: NA
J gene: TRBJ1-2
V gene: TRBV30
CDR3 protein: CAWSVGVISGYTF
CDR3 DNA: TGTGCCTGGAGCGTAGGGGTAATATCTGGCTACACCTTC

D gene: NA
clone size: NA
J gene: TRBJ1-1
V gene: TRBV7-3
CDR3 protein: CASSNRDTEAFF
CDR3 DNA: TGTGCCAGCAGCAACCGGGACACTGAAGCTTTCTTT

D gene: NA
clone size: NA
J gene: TRBJ2-7
V gene: TRBV12-5
CDR3 protein: CASGRTLSSYEQYF
CDR3 DNA: TGTGCTAGTGGTCGGACTCTGAGCTCCTACGAGCAGTACTTC

D gene: NA
clone size: few
J gene: TRBJ2-3
V gene: TRBV28
CDR3 protein: CASAGQPTDTQYF
CDR3 DNA: TGTGCCAGCGCGGGCCAACCCACAGATACGCAGTATTTT

D gene: TRBD2
clone size: NA
J gene: TRBJ2-3
V gene: TRBV5-4
CDR3 protein: CASSLAIQRGSTDTQYF
CDR3 DNA: TGTGCCAGCAGCTTGGCCATACAGCGGGGGTCGACAGATACGCAGTATTTT